One and the same sample provided the 12 T cell receptor beta chains below, sequenced in a study of T cell responses to AZD1222 COVID-19 vaccine. Using immunoSEQ multiplex PCR, the repertoire was profiled, and TCRdb retains in-frame clones only, with some absent. The sample gives about 160,000 clones, 85% to 95% of which show up once; roughly 1.3% is in the top ten. The material was peripheral blood, obtained on day 0 of AZD1222 vaccination. These receptor sequences come from an adult in good health.

This chain links TRBV11-2 with TRBJ1-6; D is uncertain. Between the trimmed V and J ends, which lost 5 bases and 9 bases, there was a span of 11 bases. The CDR3 runs to 13 residues. Germline values: CDR1 SGHAT, CDR2 FQNNGV. CDR3 sequence: CASSRGSLSPLHF. CDR3 coding DNA: TGTGCCAGCAGCCGGGGATCTCTTTCACCCCTCCACTTT.

V usage is TRBV2 and J usage is TRBJ1-5; no definite D call. This CDR3 contains 13 residues. Between the trimmed V and J ends, which lost 7 bases and 5 bases, there was a span of 12 bases. Germline loops: CDR1 SNHLY, CDR2 FYNNEI. CDR3 in amino acids: CASMKWMDQPQHF. CDR3 nucleotide sequence: TGTGCCAGCATGAAGTGGATGGATCAGCCCCAGCATTTT.

V and J are TRBV12-3 or TRBV12-4 and TRBJ2-1, with a tentative D call TRBD2 (6 bases). V lost 4 bases to trimming and J lost 7 bases, with 8 bases between them. The CDR3 totals 12 residues. The CDR3 nucleotides are TGTGCCAGCAGTTACGGGGGTAATGAGCAGTTCTTC. It translates to CASSYGGNEQFF.

The chain recombines TRBV2 with TRBJ2-4, with D possibly being TRBD2 (5 bases). The germline CDR1 and CDR2 sequences are SNHLY and FYNNEI. V was shortened by 6 bases and J by 1 base, with 13 bases between the two germline ends. The CDR3 totals 15 residues. CDR3: CASREASWAKNIQYF. Written as DNA, the CDR3 is TGTGCCAGCAGGGAGGCTAGTTGGGCCAAAAACATTCAGTACTTC.

The rearrangement joins TRBV5-6 to TRBJ1-6; 8 bases line up with TRBD1. Germline CDR1 and CDR2: SGHDT and YYEEEE. V lost 6 bases to trimming and J lost 10 bases; unmatched junction nucleotides: 12. This CDR3 contains 15 residues. The CDR3 DNA reads TGTGCCAGCATCTCTATGGACAGGGAACAATCACCCCTCCACTTT. The encoded protein is CASISMDREQSPLHF.

V is TRBV19 and J is TRBJ1-1, with 9 bases matching TRBD1. The CDR3 is 16 residues long. CDR1 is LNHDA and CDR2 is SQIVND in the germline V gene (reference sequence). The V and J ends lost 5 bases and 0 bases, in that order; junction bases with no gene match: 7. CDR3 coding DNA: TGTGCCAGTAGTTTCGGGACAGGGCCTATGAACACTGAAGCTTTCTTT. This gives the protein CASSFGTGPMNTEAFF. Looking up the rest from reference TRBV19 and TRBJ1-1 gives the full variable domain: DGGITQSPKYLFRKEGQNVTLSCEQNLNHDAMYWYRQDPGQGLRLIYYSQIVNDFQKGDIAEGYSVSREKKESFPLTVTSAQKNPTAFYLCASSFGTGPMNTEAFFGQGTRLTVV.

Written as DNA, the CDR3 is TGTGCCAGTAGTAAGGCGGAATACACCGGGGAGCTGTTTTTT. Encoded protein: CASSKAEYTGELFF. This chain connects TRBV19 to TRBJ2-2; D remains ambiguous. The CDR3 has 14 residues. V was pared by 4 bases and J by 3 bases, with 9 bases between. CDR1 and CDR2 (germline): LNHDA, SQIVND (reference sequence).

V usage is TRBV10-1 and J usage is TRBJ2-1; D not resolved. The CDR3 is 13 residues long. The V end lost 5 bases, the J end lost 5 bases, and 10 bases lay between the germline ends. Germline loops: CDR1 WNHNN, CDR2 SYGVQD (reference sequence). CDR3 DNA sequence: TGCGCCAGCAGTCTCGGGCCTAACAATGAGCAGTTCTTC. It translates to CASSLGPNNEQFF.

The V gene is TRBV6-6, the J gene TRBJ2-1, with 7 bases aligning to TRBD1. Germline V gene data show CDR1 as MNHNY and CDR2 as SVGAGI (reference sequence). With 7 bases clipped from V and 4 bases from J, the junction kept 13 bases outside the gene matches. The CDR3 has 16 residues. CDR3 coding DNA: TGTGCCAGCACCACCCCCACGGGGACAGCTTACAATGAGCAGTTCTTC. It encodes CASTTPTGTAYNEQFF.

The rearrangement joins TRBV7-2 to TRBJ1-6; 8 nucleotides match TRBD1. Unmatched junction bases numbered 22, after V lost 5 bases and J lost 10 bases. This CDR3 is 19 amino acids long. CDR1 is SGHTA, CDR2 FQGNSA, per germline. The DNA of the CDR3 is TGTGCCAGCAGCCCGCCCTATAGAAGCCGACAGGGGTTATGGTCACCCCTCCACTTT. Translated, it gives CASSPPYRSRQGLWSPLHF.

The J gene is TRBJ1-1, the V gene TRBV5-4; 7 bases agree with TRBD1. The CDR3 consists of 15 residues. Germline CDR1 and CDR2: SGHNT and YYREEE (reference sequence). The V and J ends lost 0 bases and 1 base, in that order; junction bases with no gene match: 3. The CDR3 protein is CASSLGGGKNTEAFF. The CDR3 DNA reads as TGTGCCAGCAGCTTGGGAGGGGGCAAGAACACTGAAGCTTTCTTT.

The chain has TRBV30 and TRBJ1-2; 7 bases line up with TRBD1. The CDR3 totals 14 residues. CDR1 is GTSNPN and CDR2 is SVGIG in the germline V gene (reference sequence). The V gene end was trimmed by 0 bases and the J gene end by 7 bases; junction bases not matched to a gene: 8. This CDR3 reads CAWSVTGALSGYTF. DNA of the CDR3: TGTGCCTGGAGTGTTACAGGGGCCTTAAGTGGCTACACCTTC.